The T cell receptor beta chain under discussion was sequenced for a study of molecular identifiers for immune sequencing clone quantification. On the study more broadly: Replicate experiments took RNA from about 20,000 or 100,000 naive CD8 cells, divided it five ways and sequenced four.

A single record per CDR3 protein comes from TCRdb applying MiXCR to the PCR reads. Counted here are around 470,000 distinct CDR3 sequences, around 23% occurring once; the ten biggest clones make up about 0.75%. The study's findings and limits: Detecting spiked Jurkat TCR RNA from one cell among roughly 1 million naive cells was reportedly possible. Identical TCR molecules can share a barcode, and this sharing could underestimate highly expanded clone sizes.

Concerning this clonotype: Its matching antigen is unknown.

Sorting defined naive CD8 T cells as CD8+CD4-CCR7+CD45RA+. Germline CDR1 and CDR2: MNHEY and SVGEGT. This CDR3 is built from 16 residues. V trimming: 4 bases; J trimming: 2 bases; junction bases outside the gene matches: 7. The sample was naive CD8+ T cells from blood, with Jurkat cell RNA spiked in. Subset denoted: FACS-sorted CD8+CD4-CCR7+CD45RA+ naive T cells. The chain employs TRBV6-2 or TRBV6-3 and TRBJ2-5, with 10 positions matching TRBD2. The receptor's source is a human donor in good health. Some libraries in this study had Jurkat cell RNA spiked in. This CDR3 reads CASSSYLAGAQETQYF. CDR3 DNA sequence: TGTGCCAGCAGTTCCTATCTAGCGGGGGCACAAGAGACCCAGTACTTC.